The T cell receptor beta chain described here comes from a study of T cell responses to AZD1222 COVID-19 vaccine. As for this clone: The antigen is unknown.

Only in-frame clones appear in the TCRdb table, and some are missing; sequencing was by immunoSEQ multiplex PCR. In the table there are approximately 150,000 clones, approximately 92% of which are singletons. Findings of the study overall: Repertoires were sampled only after the peak T cell response.

J lost 8 bases, V lost 5 bases, and 11 bases had no gene match. Germline-derived CDR1 and CDR2 are SGHTA and FQGTGA. The CDR3 length is 15 residues. The sequence derives from an adult in good health. This specimen was peripheral blood, taken on day 0 of AZD1222 vaccination. The rearrangement links TRBV7-3 to TRBJ2-1, with 8 bases that match TRBD2. CDR3 sequence: CASSQYSSGSHEQFF. CDR3 nucleotide sequence: TGTGCCAGCAGCCAATACTCAAGCGGGAGCCATGAGCAGTTCTTC.